These 15 T cell receptor beta chains came from one sample sequenced in a study of human T cells and chemical hapten exposure. MiXCR was run by TCRdb on the RACE reads, yielding one entry per CDR3 protein. The sample holds a few hundred thousand distinct CDR3 sequences, just under 6.5% seen once. This sample's time point: patch test 2, 6 weeks after DPC sensitization. The sample's treatment: therapeutic diphenylcyclopropenone sensitization with weekly scalp DPC. Source: whole blood, taken in connection with sensitization to the hapten diphenylcyclopropenone (DPC). These receptors originate from a young woman with alopecia areata. Some clones in this sample may be carry-over from other donors' samples.

This clonotype was recorded a few times. V gene TRBV6-2 or TRBV6-3 combines with J gene TRBJ1-4; a weak D match, TRBD1 (5 bases). This CDR3 contains 19 residues. V shed 2 bases and J shed 6 bases, with 25 bases lying between them. The germline V gene has CDR1 MNHEY and CDR2 SVGEGT. The chain's CDR3 is CASSYLLILGEKMDEKLFF. CDR3 in DNA: TGTGCCAGCAGTTACCTTTTGATTTTGGGGGAGAAAATGGATGAAAAACTGTTTTTT.

This clonotype was observed at least ten times. DNA of the CDR3: TGTGCCAGCAGACAAGTGGTCCAGATTCACTCTGGAAACACCATATATTTT. Amino acid sequence: CASRQVVQIHSGNTIYF. This chain joins TRBV7-2 and TRBJ1-3; D call uncertain. Germline V lookup: CDR1 SGHTA, CDR2 FQGNSA. There are 17 residues in the CDR3. V was shortened by 6 bases and J by 0 bases, with 18 bases between the two germline ends. The whole variable domain, filled in from reference TRBV7-2 and TRBJ1-3, reads GAGVSQSPSNKVTEKGKDVELRCDPISGHTALYWYRQSLGQGLEFLIYFQGNSAPDKSGLPSDRFSAERTGGSVSTLTIQRTQQEDSAVYLCASRQVVQIHSGNTIYFGEGSWLTVV.

This clonotype showed up just a few times. The gene calls are TRBV4-2 and TRBJ2-3; the match to TRBD2 covers 10 bases. The CDR3 runs 16 residues. V gave up 3 bases and J gave up 1 base; unmatched junction bases: 4. Germline-derived CDR1 and CDR2 are LGHNA and YNFKEQ. The CDR3 sequence is CASSQTGTSGTDTQYF. The CDR3 DNA sequence: TGTGCCAGCAGCCAGACCGGGACTAGCGGCACAGATACGCAGTATTTT.

The table lists this clonotype with many counts. The rearrangement joins TRBV14 to TRBJ1-2; 7 bases fit TRBD1. The J segment lost 2 bases and the V segment lost 2 bases, leaving 5 bases of the junction unmatched. The CDR3 totals 15 residues. Germline-derived CDR1 and CDR2 are SGHDN and FVKESK. The CDR3 spells CASSQRTGLNYGYTF. The CDR3 coding sequence is TGTGCCAGCAGCCAAAGGACAGGATTAAACTATGGCTACACCTTC.

This clonotype was observed at least ten times. The chain uses TRBV7-9 and TRBJ1-4; TRBD1 might be the D (5 bases). V lost 3 bases and J 8 bases, leaving 16 bases between the germline ends. The CDR3 extends over 15 amino acids. Germline values: CDR1 SEHNR, CDR2 FQNEAQ (reference sequence). The CDR3, as DNA: TGTGCCAGCAGCTTGGGGGACGGCCGGGGCGAAAAACTGTTTTTT. The encoded protein is CASSLGDGRGEKLFF.

Many counts were recorded for this clonotype. This rearrangement joins TRBV9 to TRBJ1-1, with 7 bases aligning to TRBD1. This CDR3 is 13 amino acids long. Trimming took 7 bases from V and 4 from J; bases not matched to a gene: 7. CDR1 is SGDLS, CDR2 YYNGEE, per germline. CDR3 amino acids: CASRGQFGTEAFF. The DNA of the CDR3 is TGTGCCAGCCGGGGACAGTTCGGCACTGAAGCTTTCTTT.

This clonotype was recorded many times. The rearrangement links TRBV2 to TRBJ1-1; 10 bases line up with TRBD1. The germline CDR1 and CDR2 sequences are SNHLY and FYNNEI. The CDR3 loop spans 14 amino acids. With 5 bases clipped from V and 5 bases from J, the junction kept 5 bases outside the gene matches. The CDR3 region has the DNA TGTGCCAGCAGTTTAGACAGGGGGCGAACTGAAGCTTTCTTT. Translating gives CASSLDRGRTEAFF. Full variable domain (rest looked up from reference TRBV2 and TRBJ1-1): EPEVTQTPSHQVTQMGQEVILRCVPISNHLYFYWYRQILGQKVEFLVSFYNNEISEKSEIFDDQFSVERPDGSNFTLKIRSTKLEDSAMYFCASSLDRGRTEAFFGQGTRLTVV.

This clonotype was seen only a few times. The chain combines TRBV3-1 with TRBJ1-1, with TRBD1 as a possible D gene (6 bases). The germline V gene has CDR1 LGHDT and CDR2 YNNKEL (reference sequence). Trimming pared 7 bases from V and 5 bases from J, leaving 17 bases between. CDR3 length equals 14 residues. The CDR3 DNA follows: TGTGCCAGCAACAACCGGGGGGGCTTGACTGAAGCTTTCTTT. Its protein product is CASNNRGGLTEAFF.

This clonotype was detected ten times or more. The chain employs TRBV6-1 and TRBJ2-3, with TRBD2 matching over 7 bases. V was pared by 5 bases and J by 2 bases, with 10 bases of the junction left unmatched. The length of the CDR3 is 16 residues. Per germline, CDR1 MNHNS and CDR2 SASEGT. The CDR3 DNA reads TGTGCCAGCAGTTTTTTAGCGGGCGCGACCACAGATACGCAGTATTTT. Amino acids: CASSFLAGATTDTQYF.

This clonotype was found a few times. The chain combines TRBV5-6 with TRBJ2-7; TRBD2 is a possible D gene (5 bases). The ends were cut back, 2 bases at V and 2 bases at J, with 5 bases in the middle. The CDR3 extends over 12 amino acids. Germline values: CDR1 SGHDT, CDR2 YYEEEE. In DNA, the CDR3 is TGTGCCAGCAGCTTCGGGGCCTACGAGCAGTACTTC. Its protein is CASSFGAYEQYF. The variable domain in full, completed from reference TRBV5-6 and TRBJ2-7, reads DAGVTQSPTHLIKTRGQQVTLRCSPKSGHDTVSWYQQALGQGPQFIFQYYEEEERQRGNFPDRFSGHQFPNYSSELNVNALLLGDSALYLCASSFGAYEQYFGPGTRLTVT.

This clonotype was seen repeatedly, ten times or more. The V call is TRBV4-3, the J call TRBJ2-3, with 10 bases matching TRBD1. The CDR3 is made up of 16 amino acids. Germline assignment: CDR1 LGHNA and CDR2 YSLEER. The trim removed 0 bases at V and 5 bases at J, leaving 5 bases unmatched. CDR3 DNA sequence: TGCGCCAGCAGCCAAGATCGTGACAGGGGGCGAGATACGCAGTATTTT. This sequence encodes CASSQDRDRGRDTQYF.

This clonotype was seen only a few times. The genes are TRBV20-1 and TRBJ2-5; a possible D gene is TRBD2 (5 bases). V lost 2 bases, J lost 5 bases, and 9 bases lay in between. Per the germline V gene, CDR1 is DFQATT and CDR2 is SNEGSKA (reference sequence). CDR3 length: 12 amino acids. CDR3 nucleotide sequence: TGCAGTGCTAGATGGCTAGCTGAGACCCAGTACTTC. Translated: CSARWLAETQYF.

This clonotype was counted between two and nine times. V usage is TRBV20-1 and J usage is TRBJ2-3, with 7 bases aligning to TRBD2. The V gene end was trimmed by 3 bases and the J gene end by 4 bases; junction bases not matched to a gene: 4. The CDR3 covers 13 residues. Germline assignment: CDR1 DFQATT and CDR2 SNEGSKA (reference sequence). CDR3 in amino acids: CSASGGGADTQYF. The CDR3, as DNA: TGCAGTGCTAGTGGCGGGGGAGCAGATACGCAGTATTTT.

This chain links TRBV29-1 with TRBJ2-7; 10 bases map to TRBD1. The CDR3 is made up of 16 amino acids. Germline CDR1 reads SQVTM; CDR2 reads ANQGSEA. J gave up 0 bases and V 2 bases, and 7 bases lay outside the gene matches. Here the CDR3 DNA reads TGCAGCGTTGAAAGGTGGGACAGGGGTCCCTCCTACGAGCAGTACTTC. Its protein product is CSVERWDRGPSYEQYF.

This chain uses TRBV10-3 with TRBJ2-1, with D maybe TRBD2 (6 bases). The CDR3 runs 13 residues. Germline CDR1 and CDR2: ENHRY and SYGVKD. The V end was cut by 3 bases, the J end by 8 bases, with 11 bases between. CDR3 loop: CAISESGDDEQFF. The CDR3 nucleotides are TGTGCCATCAGTGAATCGGGGGACGATGAGCAGTTCTTC.